The 19 T cell receptor beta chains below come from one sample, sequenced in a study of T cells in Graves' hyperthyroidism and ophthalmopathy. Amplified TCR beta CDR3 regions came from RNA transcripts. In the first-round RT-PCR of the TCR CDR3, the HTBI primer set was used. TCRdb processed the multiplex PCR reads anew with MiXCR; each CDR3 protein has one entry. This sample has more than 550,000 distinct CDR3 sequences, with 45% found just once. The sequenced material came from peripheral blood or thyroid tissue (not recorded which). These receptor sequences come from an adult man with Graves' disease, either hyperthyroidism or ophthalmopathy (not recorded which).

The V and J genes are TRBV2 and TRBJ2-5, with a possible D match to TRBD1 (5 bases). The CDR3 sequence is 14 residues long. V lost 3 bases, J lost 1 base, and 9 bases lay in between. Germline V gene sequence: CDR1 SNHLY, CDR2 FYNNEI. CDR3: CASSDRAPQETQYF. The CDR3 DNA reads TGTGCCAGCAGTGACAGGGCCCCCCAAGAGACCCAGTACTTC.

This clonotype was found many times. This rearrangement joins TRBV19 to TRBJ1-3; TRBD1 is a possible D gene (5 bases). Trimming cost V 6 bases and J 0 bases, with 9 bases left between them. The germline V gene has CDR1 LNHDA and CDR2 SQIVND (reference sequence). The CDR3 loop spans 14 amino acids. The CDR3 region has the DNA TGTGCCAGTAGCCGGGACCGCTCTGGAAACACCATATATTTT. It is translated as CASSRDRSGNTIYF. Full variable domain (remainder filled in from reference TRBV19 and TRBJ1-3): DGGITQSPKYLFRKEGQNVTLSCEQNLNHDAMYWYRQDPGQGLRLIYYSQIVNDFQKGDIAEGYSVSREKKESFPLTVTSAQKNPTAFYLCASSRDRSGNTIYFGEGSWLTVV.

Turning to this clonotype: Since a much larger clone is just one base distant, this may be a read error. The J gene is TRBJ2-5, the V gene TRBV10-3, with D possibly matching TRBD1 (5 bases). The V end was cut by 5 bases, the J end by 4 bases, with 11 bases between. The CDR3 runs 13 residues. Germline values: CDR1 ENHRY, CDR2 SYGVKD. CDR3 coding DNA: TGTGCCATCAGTTTAGCCAGGGCAGAGACCCAGTACTTC. Its protein is CAISLARAETQYF.

A note on this clonotype: The junction does not match germline at one end; this may be a read error. The rearrangement joins TRBV7-2 to TRBJ1-4; D possibly corresponds to TRBD1 (5 bases). Germline V CDR1 and CDR2: SGHTA, FQGNSA. The CDR3 spans 14 residues. CDR3 DNA sequence: TGCGCCAGCAGCTTGCCAGGGCGAAACGAAAAACTGTTTTTT. Protein: CASSLPGRNEKLFF.

V and J are TRBV4-2 and TRBJ1-1; D possibly corresponds to TRBD1 (6 bases). Germline CDR1 is LGHNA and CDR2 is YNFKEQ. CDR3 length: 18 amino acids. Trimming took 0 bases from V and 0 from J, leaving 17 bases between them. CDR3 sequence: CASSQEFTGLIMNTEAFF. The CDR3 DNA reads TGTGCCAGCAGCCAAGAGTTTACAGGGTTAATCATGAACACTGAAGCTTTCTTT.

Here the CDR3 reads CATSDSRTGGITEAFF. Here the CDR3 DNA reads TGTGCCACCAGTGATTCGCGGACAGGGGGTATCACTGAAGCTTTCTTT. This chain joins TRBV24-1 and TRBJ1-1; TRBD1 matches 10 bases. The length of the CDR3 is 16 residues. V shed 2 bases, J shed 4 bases, and the junction held 6 bases outside the gene matches. From germline, CDR1 is KGHDR and CDR2 SFDVKD.

The rearrangement uses TRBV10-3 and TRBJ1-6, with 7 bases fitting TRBD1. With V trimmed by 6 bases and J by 7 bases, 9 bases remained unmatched. The CDR3 contains 15 residues. CDR1 and CDR2 from the germline V gene are ENHRY and SYGVKD. CDR3: CAISRDSGFNSPLHF. CDR3 in DNA: TGTGCCATCAGCCGGGACAGCGGATTCAATTCACCCCTCCACTTT.

Worth noting for this clonotype: The junction does not match germline at one end; this may be a read error. This sequence joins TRBV19 and TRBJ1-4, with D possibly TRBD1 on 6 matching bases. Germline values: CDR1 LNHDA, CDR2 SQIVND (reference sequence). The CDR3 covers 15 residues. The CDR3 DNA sequence: TGTGTCAGTAGTCGACAGGATCGGATAGAAGAAAAACTGTTTTTT. Residues: CVSSRQDRIEEKLFF.

This clonotype was counted ten times or more. The V and J genes are TRBV5-1 and TRBJ1-2, with TRBD1 identical over 9 bases. CDR3 size: 14 residues. V lost 3 bases and J lost 8; bases outside the gene matches: 8. CDR1 is SGHRS, CDR2 YFSETQ, per germline. The CDR3 nucleotides read TGCGCCAGCAGCTCGAGGACAGGGGAGGGCGGCTACACCTTC. Protein product: CASSSRTGEGGYTF.

This sequence joins TRBV20-1 and TRBJ1-4; 8 bases are a match to TRBD1. Looked up from germline, CDR1 is DFQATT and CDR2 is SNEGSKA (reference sequence). The CDR3 runs 17 residues. V was clipped by 3 bases and J by 5 bases; unmatched bases: 14. The CDR3 loop reads CSASGRNGRTGNEKLFF. CDR3 nucleotide sequence: TGCAGTGCTAGTGGGAGGAACGGTAGGACAGGGAATGAAAAACTGTTTTTT.

The V and J genes are TRBV7-9 and TRBJ2-7; D gene unclear. The CDR3 loop spans 14 amino acids. Germline V lookup: CDR1 SEHNR, CDR2 FQNEAQ (reference sequence). Trimming took off 0 bases at V and 0 bases at J, with 6 bases between the two ends. This CDR3 reads CASSLAENSYEQYF. DNA for the CDR3: TGTGCCAGCAGCTTAGCAGAAAACTCCTACGAGCAGTACTTC.

This clonotype was counted ten times or more. Sequence at one end of the junction differs from germline and may be a read error. The chain couples TRBV7-7 to TRBJ2-5; TRBD2 aligns across 12 bases. Germline loops: CDR1 SSHAT, CDR2 FNYEAQ (reference sequence). The CDR3 spans 15 residues. The CDR3 DNA is TGTGCTAGCAGCCCCGGGACTAGCGGGTCGAAGACCCAGTACTTC. As protein: CASSPGTSGSKTQYF.

The chain combines TRBV2 with TRBJ2-7; 12 bases match TRBD1. Trimming took 6 bases from V and 0 from J; bases not matched to a gene: 12. CDR1 SNHLY and CDR2 FYNNEI come from the germline V gene. The CDR3 has 18 residues. The CDR3 reads CASSRDRGLQHSSYEQYF. For the CDR3, the DNA is TGTGCCAGCAGCCGGGACAGGGGGCTACAGCACTCCTCCTACGAGCAGTACTTC.

This CDR3 reads CASSNGGREEKLFF. The CDR3 coding sequence is TGTGCCAGCAGTAACGGGGGACGTGAGGAAAAACTGTTTTTT. The chain links TRBV2 to TRBJ1-4; TRBD1 is a possible D gene (5 bases). Germline lookup yields CDR1 SNHLY and CDR2 FYNNEI. Trimming removed 5 bases at V and 8 bases at J, with 15 bases between. The CDR3 is 14 amino acids.

This chain joins TRBV15 and TRBJ1-5; D unresolved. This CDR3 has 16 amino acids. The germline gives CDR1 LNHNV, CDR2 YYDKDF (reference sequence). The V end was cut by 5 bases, the J end by 2 bases, with 16 bases between. The CDR3 coding sequence is TGTGCCACCAGCCTCCTGGAGGGCGCAGGCAATCAGCCCCAGCATTTT. Translated, it gives CATSLLEGAGNQPQHF.

Only a few counts were recorded for this clonotype. The chain is built from TRBV12-3 or TRBV12-4 and TRBJ1-5, with TRBD1 as a possible D gene (6 bases). V shed 4 bases and J shed 2 bases, with 9 bases lying between them. The CDR3 is 14 amino acids. The CDR3 nucleotides are TGTGCCAGCAGTTACTCAGGGGGCAATCAGCCCCAGCATTTT. This sequence encodes CASSYSGGNQPQHF.

This clonotype was recorded a few times. The V and J genes are TRBV7-8 and TRBJ1-6; no clear D gene. This CDR3 region has 15 residues. Trimming stripped 5 bases from V and 7 bases from J, with 15 bases between. Per germline, CDR1 SGHVS and CDR2 FQNEAQ. Here the CDR3 DNA reads TGTGCCAGCAGCCAAGATTCGGGGTTGAATTCACCCCTCCACTTT. Protein product: CASSQDSGLNSPLHF.

The chain links TRBV20-1 to TRBJ2-2; 10 bases are shared with TRBD2. V shed 0 bases, J shed 1 base, and the junction held 8 bases outside the gene matches. The CDR3 totals 18 residues. CDR1 DFQATT and CDR2 SNEGSKA come from the germline V gene (reference sequence). CDR3 residues: CSARDPRSGGVNTGELFF. In nucleotides, the CDR3 is TGCAGTGCTAGAGACCCCAGAAGCGGGGGGGTGAACACCGGGGAGCTGTTTTTT.

This clonotype showed up just a few times. The chain combines TRBV11-2 with TRBJ2-7; D possibly corresponds to TRBD2 (6 bases). Trimming shortened V by 5 bases and J by 0 bases, and 14 bases separated the two germline ends. The CDR3 has 15 residues. The germline V gene has CDR1 SGHAT and CDR2 FQNNGV. The DNA of the CDR3 is TGTGCCAGCAGCGCGGGACTCCAGAGCTCCTACGAGCAGTACTTC. The encoded protein is CASSAGLQSSYEQYF.